This T cell receptor beta chain was captured by sequencing in a study of CD8 T cells in Susac syndrome. The V end lost 2 bases, the J end lost 6 bases, and 11 bases lay between the germline ends. The CDR3 consists of 14 residues. RNA was extracted with the RNeasy kit, and a quantity of about 0.45 to 1 ug was reverse transcribed using random hexamers. The authors amplified TCR beta CDR3 across 54 Vbeta and 13 Jbeta using immunoSEQ multiplex PCR. TCRdb fed the immunoSEQ multiplex PCR reads into MiXCR, producing one record per CDR3 protein. This table has some 400,000 distinct CDR3 sequences, approximately 85% appearing once. Blood CD8+ and CD4+ T cells underwent high-throughput TCR beta sequencing. Control patients had untreated stable or active relapsing-remitting multiple sclerosis by revised McDonald criteria. Through negative isolation, CD4+ and CD8+ T cells were obtained, while TEMRA cells were enriched using FACS.

This receptor was identified in a human donor with multiple sclerosis. The V call is TRBV12-3 or TRBV12-4, the J call TRBJ2-4; D assignment may be TRBD1 or TRBD2 (5 bases each). The sample consisted of CD8+ T cells from PBMCs. This chain's CDR3 is CASSLRDGVNIQYF. CDR3 bases: TGTGCCAGCAGTTTACGGGACGGCGTAAACATTCAGTACTTC.